This T cell receptor (beta chain) was sequenced during a study of cytomegalovirus exposure and HLA in healthy donors. Across the study: In an earlier analysis, some 110 million unique TCR beta sequences were found from 150 million to 200 million T cells.

In the case of this clone: Its antigen is undetermined.

Study results and limitations: For TCR beta chains, V- and J-gene trimming was later linked to a missense DCLRE1C variant. The study put 150 to 200 TCR beta chains on its list as cytomegalovirus-associated.

PCR amplification relied on 60 Vbeta primers (plus 13 Jbeta primers). In the original processing: Later work found tens of millions of unique TCR beta chains, with approximately 12 million shared. Profiled with immunoSEQ multiplex PCR; TCRdb holds only in-frame clones, not every one. V and J calls and clone size are copied from that table; D and trimming were computed from the DNA. Found here are 120,000 or so clones, approximately 65% of them singletons; the top ten hold less than 2%. The J segment lost 5 bases and the V segment lost 3 bases, leaving 9 bases of the junction unmatched. Germline V lookup: CDR1 SGHDT, CDR2 YYEEEE. The CDR3 is 15 amino acids.

This chain uses TRBV5-6 with TRBJ2-5; 8 nucleotides align to TRBD2. This TCR derives from a man in his late teens or twenties in good health and CMV-seronegative. Material for sequencing was PBMCs. Written as DNA, the CDR3 is TGTGCCAGCAGCTCACCGGGGGGACTAGGTGAGACCCAGTACTTC. Protein: CASSSPGGLGETQYF.